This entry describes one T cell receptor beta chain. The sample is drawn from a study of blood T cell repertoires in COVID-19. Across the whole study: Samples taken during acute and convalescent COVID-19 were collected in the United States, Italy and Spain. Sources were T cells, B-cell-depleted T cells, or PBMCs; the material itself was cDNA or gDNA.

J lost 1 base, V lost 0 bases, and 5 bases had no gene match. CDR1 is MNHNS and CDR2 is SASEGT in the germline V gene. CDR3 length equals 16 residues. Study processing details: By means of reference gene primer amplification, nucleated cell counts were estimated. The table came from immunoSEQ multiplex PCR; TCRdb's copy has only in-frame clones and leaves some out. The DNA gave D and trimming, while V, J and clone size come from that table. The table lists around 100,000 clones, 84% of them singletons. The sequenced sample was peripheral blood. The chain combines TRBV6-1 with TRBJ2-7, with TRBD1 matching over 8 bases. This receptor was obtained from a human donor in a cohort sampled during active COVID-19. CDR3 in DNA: TGTGCCAGCAGTGAAGCAAGGACAGGGATTTCCTACGAGCAGTACTTC. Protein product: CASSEARTGISYEQYF.